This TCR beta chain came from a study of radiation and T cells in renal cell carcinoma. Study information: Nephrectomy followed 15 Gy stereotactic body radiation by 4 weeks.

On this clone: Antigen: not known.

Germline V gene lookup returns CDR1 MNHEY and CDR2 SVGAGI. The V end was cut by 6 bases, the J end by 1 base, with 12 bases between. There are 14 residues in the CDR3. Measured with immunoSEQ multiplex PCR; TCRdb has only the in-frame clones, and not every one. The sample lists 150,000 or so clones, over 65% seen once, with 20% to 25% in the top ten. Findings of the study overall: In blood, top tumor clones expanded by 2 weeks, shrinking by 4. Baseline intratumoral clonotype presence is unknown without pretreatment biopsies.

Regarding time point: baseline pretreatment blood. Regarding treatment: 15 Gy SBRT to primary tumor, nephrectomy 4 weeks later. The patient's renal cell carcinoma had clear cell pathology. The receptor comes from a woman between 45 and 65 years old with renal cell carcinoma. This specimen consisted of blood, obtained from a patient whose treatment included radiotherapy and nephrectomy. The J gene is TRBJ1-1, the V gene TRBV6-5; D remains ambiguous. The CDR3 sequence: CASSATNRNTEAFF. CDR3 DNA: TGTGCCAGCAGCGCGACGAATAGGAACACTGAAGCTTTCTTT.